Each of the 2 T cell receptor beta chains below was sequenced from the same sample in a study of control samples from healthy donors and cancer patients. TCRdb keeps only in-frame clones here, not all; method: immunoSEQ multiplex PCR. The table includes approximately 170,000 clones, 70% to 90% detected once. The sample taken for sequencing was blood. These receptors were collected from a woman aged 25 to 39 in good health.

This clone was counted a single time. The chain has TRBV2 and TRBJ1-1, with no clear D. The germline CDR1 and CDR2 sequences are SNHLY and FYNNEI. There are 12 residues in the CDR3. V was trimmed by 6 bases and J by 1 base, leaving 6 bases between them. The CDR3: CASSTSNTEAFF. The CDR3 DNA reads TGTGCCAGCAGCACATCGAACACTGAAGCTTTCTTT.

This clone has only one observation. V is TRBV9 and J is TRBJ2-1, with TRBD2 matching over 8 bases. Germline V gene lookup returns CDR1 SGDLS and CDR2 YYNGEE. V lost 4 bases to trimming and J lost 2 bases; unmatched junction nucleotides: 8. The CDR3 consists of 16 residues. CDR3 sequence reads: CASSPRAGGPYNEQFF. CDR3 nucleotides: TGTGCCAGCAGCCCTCGGGCGGGGGGCCCCTACAATGAGCAGTTCTTC. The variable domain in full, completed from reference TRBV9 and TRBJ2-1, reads DSGVTQTPKHLITATGQRVTLRCSPRSGDLSVYWYQQSLDQGLQFLIQYYNGEERAKGNILERFSAQQFPDLHSELNLSSLELGDSALYFCASSPRAGGPYNEQFFGPGTRLTVL.